These 14 T cell receptor beta chains were sequenced from one sample in a study of T cells expressing NK-cell markers. TCRdb reprocessed the 5' RACE reads; each CDR3 protein has one entry and no DNA is given. The sample features about 430,000 distinct CDR3 sequences, with more than 1.4% in its top ten. Specimen: blood T cells: a sorted CD56 or NKG2C T cell subset, CD4+ or CD8+ T cells, or bulk PBMC T cells (not recorded which). The receptors derive from a woman aged 50 to 60 in good health.

The rearrangement uses TRBV4-1 and TRBJ2-7; the D gene TCRdb calls, TRBD1, cannot be checked with no DNA. The CDR3 runs 14 residues. Germline V gene lookup returns CDR1 MGHRA and CDR2 YSYEKL. CDR3: CASSYPGQKYEQYF.

V and J are TRBV21-1 and TRBJ1-6. TRBV21-1 is tagged as a pseudogene. This CDR3 is built from 13 residues. The CDR3 here is CASNEGVDSPLHF.

The chain uses TRBV2 and TRBJ2-1; checking the TCRdb D call of TRBD1 is not possible without DNA. The CDR3 contains 15 residues. Looked up from germline, CDR1 is SNHLY and CDR2 is FYNNEI. The chain's CDR3 is CASSEFGDAYAGQFF.

V is TRBV12-5 and J is TRBJ1-1; with no DNA, the TCRdb D assignment of TRBD1 cannot be verified. The CDR3 spans 17 residues. Looked up from germline, CDR1 is LGHNT and CDR2 is FRNRAP. CDR3 sequence: CASGLVLQPGQGREAFF.

The chain recombines TRBV10-3 with TRBJ2-1; without DNA, the TCRdb call of TRBD2 cannot be checked. This CDR3 is built from 13 residues. Germline CDR1 ENHRY, CDR2 SYGVKD. The CDR3 loop is CAIGLAGVYEQFF.

V usage is TRBV27 and J usage is TRBJ2-1. Germline CDR1 MNHEY, CDR2 SMNVEV (reference sequence). The CDR3 length is 16 residues. This chain's CDR3 is CASSFSRASSYNEQFF.

This chain connects TRBV9 to TRBJ2-1; TCRdb proposes TRBD2, but this gene call is untestable without DNA. The CDR3 loop spans 17 amino acids. Germline loops: CDR1 SGDLS, CDR2 YYNGEE. The CDR3 sequence is CASSVVPSGEPYNEQFF.

The CDR3 loop is CASSGSRDRGYIQYF. The genes are TRBV2 and TRBJ2-4; the D gene TCRdb calls, TRBD1, cannot be checked with no DNA. Germline CDR1 is SNHLY and CDR2 is FYNNEI. CDR3 length equals 15 residues. Combining the CDR3 with reference TRBV2 and TRBJ2-4 gives the whole variable domain EPEVTQTPSHQVTQMGQEVILRCVPISNHLYFYWYRQILGQKVEFLVSFYNNEISEKSEIFDDQFSVERPDGSNFTLKIRSTKLEDSAMYFCASSGSRDRGYIQYFGAGTRLSVL.

The gene calls are TRBV7-9 and TRBJ1-2. The germline gives CDR1 SEHNR, CDR2 FQNEAQ (reference sequence). The length of the CDR3 is 13 residues. The CDR3 protein is CASSLEVVDGYTF.

V usage is TRBV6-4 and J usage is TRBJ2-1; the TCRdb call, TRBD2, lacks DNA for checking. Germline CDR1 and CDR2: MRHNA and SNTAGT. This CDR3 contains 15 residues. The CDR3 protein is CASSDTSGSLNEQFF.

The chain has TRBV12-3 or TRBV12-4 and TRBJ2-1; TCRdb's D call, TRBD2, is unchecked because there is no DNA. CDR3 length: 14 residues. The CDR3 here is CASSTGLAGDEQFF.

The chain combines TRBV10-3 with TRBJ2-5; TCRdb gives TRBD1 as the D gene, but with no DNA this cannot be confirmed. The CDR3 spans 14 residues. Germline CDR1 and CDR2: ENHRY and SYGVKD. CDR3 protein: CAISESGHPGTQYF.

The V gene is TRBV14, the J gene TRBJ2-5. Looked up from germline, CDR1 is SGHDN and CDR2 is FVKESK. The length of the CDR3 is 16 residues. CDR3 sequence: CASSQSMWGYQETQYF.

This chain connects TRBV2 to TRBJ2-3; with no DNA, the TCRdb D assignment of TRBD2 cannot be verified. The CDR3 is 14 residues long. CDR1 is SNHLY, CDR2 FYNNEI, per germline. The chain's CDR3 is CASRGSGIADTQYF.